Listed below are T cell receptor beta chains from one sample, sequenced in a study of blood T cell repertoires in COVID-19. The repertoire was sequenced with immunoSEQ multiplex PCR; TCRdb's copy has only in-frame clones and lacks some. The repertoire has approximately 480,000 clones, 87% of them found once; the top ten carry roughly 0.7%. The specimen was PBMCs or T cells enriched from blood (not recorded which). These receptors were taken from a woman under 30 who had recovered from COVID-19. Each CDR3 is given with its conserved first and last residue. The order of the fields is J gene, V gene, D gene, clone size, CDR3 protein, CDR3 DNA. A D gene is named only where the DNA matches it firmly. Clone size is given for some rows only: seen once, a few or many times, or a class if the clone is expanded.

>TRBJ2-2|TRBV6-5|.|.
CASGEQGDTGELFF
TGTGCCAGCGGGGAACAGGGAGACACCGGGGAGCTGTTTTTT
>TRBJ2-3|TRBV6-5|TRBD2|once
CASAEGGGADTQYF
TGTGCCAGCGCGGAGGGCGGGGGGGCCGATACGCAGTATTTT
>TRBJ1-2|TRBV28|.|.
CASSPAVYGYTF
TGTGCCAGCAGTCCCGCAGTCTATGGCTACACCTTC
>TRBJ2-2|TRBV3-1/TRBV3-2|TRBD1|once
CASSSYGGQRAFTGELFF
TGTGCCAGCAGCTCCTATGGGGGACAGCGAGCCTTCACCGGGGAGCTGTTTTTT
>TRBJ1-6|TRBV3-1/TRBV3-2|.|.
CASSQGGFATPLHF
TGTGCCAGCAGCCAAGGGGGCTTTGCTACACCCCTCCACTTT
>TRBJ1-2|TRBV28|TRBD1|.
CASSFAQGGGYTF
TGTGCCAGCAGTTTTGCCCAGGGGGGTGGCTACACCTTC
>TRBJ2-5|TRBV2|TRBD2|.
CASGGGNKETQYF
TGTGCCAGCGGGGGGGGGAATAAGGAGACCCAGTACTTC
>TRBJ2-7|TRBV9|.|.
CASSPRTLTYEQYF
TGTGCCAGCAGCCCTCGGACACTTACCTACGAGCAGTACTTC
>TRBJ2-5|TRBV6-5|TRBD1|.
CASSMDRVRETQYF
TGTGCCAGCAGTATGGACAGGGTACGAGAGACCCAGTACTTC
>TRBJ1-3|TRBV23-1|.|.
CASLTLQGPHKRNTIYF
TGCGCCAGCCTCACTCTACAGGGCCCACATAAACGAAACACCATATATTTT
>TRBJ2-1|TRBV7-2|.|.
CASSLGQNNEQFF
TGTGCCAGCAGCTTAGGGCAGAACAATGAGCAGTTCTTC
>TRBJ2-3|TRBV5-8|.|.
CASSLGQTASGDTQYF
TGTGCCAGCAGCTTGGGACAGACAGCCTCGGGAGATACGCAGTATTTT
>TRBJ2-2|TRBV2|TRBD1|.
CASRTGANTGELFF
TGTGCCAGCAGGACAGGGGCGAACACCGGGGAGCTGTTTTTT
>TRBJ2-7|TRBV7-9|TRBD1|.
CAILSSRDRGVYEQYF
TGTGCCATCCTCTCGAGCCGGGACAGGGGGGTCTACGAGCAGTACTTC
>TRBJ1-6|TRBV27|.|.
CASSSGGYNSPLHF
TGTGCCAGCAGTTCAGGAGGGTACAATTCACCCCTCCACTTT
>TRBJ1-2|TRBV5-1|.|.
CASSSDLQGYGYTF
TGCGCCAGCAGCTCTGATCTCCAGGGCTATGGCTACACCTTC
>TRBJ1-5|TRBV5-5|.|.
CASSLVENNQPQHF
TGTGCCAGCAGCTTGGTAGAGAACAATCAGCCCCAGCATTTT
>TRBJ2-7|TRBV28|TRBD2|.
CASSFGGEGRPHEQYF
TGTGCCAGCAGTTTCGGGGGGGAGGGCAGACCGCACGAGCAGTACTTC
>TRBJ2-1|TRBV27|TRBD2|.
CASSPVTSGGNNEQFF
TGTGCCAGCAGTCCGGTAACTAGCGGGGGGAACAATGAGCAGTTCTTC
>TRBJ1-3|TRBV19|.|.
CASSSPISGNTIYF
TGTGCCAGTAGTAGTCCTATCTCTGGAAACACCATATATTTT
>TRBJ1-2|TRBV10-3|.|few
CAISDSMGRANLPYGYTF
TGTGCCATCAGTGATTCGATGGGCAGGGCCAACCTCCCGTATGGCTACACCTTC
>TRBJ2-1|TRBV7-3|.|once
CASSSTGTSDEQFF
TGTGCCAGCAGCTCTACCGGGACAAGCGATGAGCAGTTCTTC
>TRBJ2-1|TRBV2|TRBD2|once
CASSDPASGGNNEQFF
TGTGCCAGCAGTGACCCCGCTAGCGGGGGGAATAATGAGCAGTTCTTC
>TRBJ2-3|TRBV3-1/TRBV3-2|.|.
CASSPGTLDTQYF
TGTGCCAGCAGCCCCGGGACATTGGATACGCAGTATTTT
>TRBJ1-5|TRBV15|.|.
CATSRLLGNQPQHF
TGTGCCACCAGCAGACTCCTCGGGAATCAGCCCCAGCATTTT
>TRBJ1-2|TRBV5-1|TRBD1|.
CASSSDRGGSYTF
TGCGCCAGCAGCTCGGACAGGGGCGGGAGCTACACCTTC
>TRBJ1-5|TRBV7-9|TRBD1|.
CASSFGLRQGGNQPQHF
TGTGCCAGCAGCTTCGGTTTGAGACAGGGAGGCAATCAGCCCCAGCATTTT
>TRBJ2-3|TRBV18|TRBD1|.
CASSPVSVLGGRVDTQYF
TGTGCCAGCTCACCAGTTTCGGTTTTAGGGGGCCGGGTAGATACGCAGTATTTT
>TRBJ1-2|TRBV6-5|TRBD1|.
CASTPGGTEPYGYTF
TGTGCCAGCACTCCCGGCGGGACAGAACCGTATGGCTACACCTTC
>TRBJ2-3|TRBV5-4|.|once
CASSSTGGSTDTQYF
TGTGCCAGCAGCTCGACCGGGGGTAGCACAGATACGCAGTATTTT
>TRBJ2-5|TRBV7-6|TRBD2|.
CASSSGLAGRQETQYF
TGTGCCAGCAGTTCAGGACTAGCGGGGAGGCAAGAGACCCAGTACTTC
>TRBJ2-7|TRBV29-1|.|once
CSVEELEDRGYEQYF
TGCAGCGTTGAAGAATTAGAGGACAGAGGCTACGAGCAGTACTTC
>TRBJ1-5|TRBV19|TRBD1|.
CASSLWTGGKNQPQHF
TGTGCCAGTAGTCTTTGGACAGGGGGGAAAAATCAGCCCCAGCATTTT
>TRBJ2-5|TRBV30|TRBD2|.
CAWRRGELRGAQYF
TGTGCCTGGAGGAGGGGAGAGCTTCGGGGGGCCCAGTACTTC
>TRBJ2-7|TRBV28|TRBD1|.
CASSLTGVYEQYF
TGTGCCAGCAGTCTCACAGGGGTTTACGAGCAGTACTTC
>TRBJ2-3|TRBV19|.|once
CASSIMASLTDTQYF
TGTGCCAGTAGTATTATGGCATCCCTCACAGATACGCAGTATTTT
>TRBJ1-1|TRBV10-3|.|.
CAITGQKNTEAFF
TGTGCCATCACTGGACAGAAGAACACTGAAGCTTTCTTT
>TRBJ2-7|TRBV7-7|TRBD1|.
CASSIGQGGNYEQYF
TGTGCTAGCAGCATCGGACAGGGGGGGAACTACGAGCAGTACTTC
>TRBJ2-2|TRBV6-2/TRBV6-3|.|.
CASSRGTGELFF
TGTGCCAGCAGTCGGGGGACCGGGGAGCTGTTTTTT
>TRBJ2-7|TRBV5-1|.|.
CASSVLPSYEQYF
TGCGCCAGCAGCGTACTACCGTCCTACGAGCAGTACTTC
>TRBJ1-3|TRBV12-3/TRBV12-4|.|.
CASKGLGNTIYF
TGTGCCAGCAAGGGACTCGGAAACACCATATATTTT
>TRBJ1-4|TRBV5-1|.|.
CASSSGDEKLFF
TGCGCCAGCAGCTCCGGAGATGAAAAACTGTTTTTT